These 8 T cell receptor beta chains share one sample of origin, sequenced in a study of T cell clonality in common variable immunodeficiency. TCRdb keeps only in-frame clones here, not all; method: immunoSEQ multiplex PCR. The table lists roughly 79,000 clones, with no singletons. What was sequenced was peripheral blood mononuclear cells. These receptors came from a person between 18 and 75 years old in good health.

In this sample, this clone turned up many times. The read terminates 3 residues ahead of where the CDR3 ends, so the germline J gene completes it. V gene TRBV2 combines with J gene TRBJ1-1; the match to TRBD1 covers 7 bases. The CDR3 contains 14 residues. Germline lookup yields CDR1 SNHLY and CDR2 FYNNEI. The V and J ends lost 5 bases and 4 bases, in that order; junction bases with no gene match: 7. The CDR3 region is CASSPDRDSTEAFF. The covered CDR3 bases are TGTGCCAGCAGTCCTGACAGGGACAGCACTGAA.

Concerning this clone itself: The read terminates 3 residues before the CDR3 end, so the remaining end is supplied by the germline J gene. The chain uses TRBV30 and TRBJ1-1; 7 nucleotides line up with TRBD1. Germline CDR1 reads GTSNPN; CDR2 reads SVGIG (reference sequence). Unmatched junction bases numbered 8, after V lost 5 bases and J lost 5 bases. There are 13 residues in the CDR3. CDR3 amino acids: CAWGRDSGTEAFF. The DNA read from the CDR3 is TGTGCCTGGGGCCGGGACAGTGGGACTGAA.

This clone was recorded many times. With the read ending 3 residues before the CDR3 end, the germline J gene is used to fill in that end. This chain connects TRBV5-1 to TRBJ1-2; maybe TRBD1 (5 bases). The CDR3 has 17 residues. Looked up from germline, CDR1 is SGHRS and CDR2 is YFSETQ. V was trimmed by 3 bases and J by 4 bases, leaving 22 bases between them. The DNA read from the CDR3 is TGCGCCAGCAGCTCAGGAGACAGATCCTCCGGCGGCTATGGC. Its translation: CASSSGDRSSGGYG. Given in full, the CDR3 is CASSSGDRSSGGYGYTF. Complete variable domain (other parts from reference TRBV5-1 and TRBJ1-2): KAGVTQTPRYLIKTRGQQVTLSCSPISGHRSVSWYQQTPGQGLQFLFEYFSETQRNKGNFPGRFSGRQFSNSRSEMNVSTLELGDSALYLCASSSGDRSSGGYGYTFGSGTRLTVV.

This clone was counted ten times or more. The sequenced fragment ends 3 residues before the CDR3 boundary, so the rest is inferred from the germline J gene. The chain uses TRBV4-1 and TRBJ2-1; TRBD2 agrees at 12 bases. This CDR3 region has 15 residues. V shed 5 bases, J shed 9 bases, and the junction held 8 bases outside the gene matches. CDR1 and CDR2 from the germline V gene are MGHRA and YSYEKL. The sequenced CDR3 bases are TGCGCCAGCAGCTACCCCGGGACTAGCGGGCCTGAG. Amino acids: CASSYPGTSGPE. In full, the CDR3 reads CASSYPGTSGPEQFF.

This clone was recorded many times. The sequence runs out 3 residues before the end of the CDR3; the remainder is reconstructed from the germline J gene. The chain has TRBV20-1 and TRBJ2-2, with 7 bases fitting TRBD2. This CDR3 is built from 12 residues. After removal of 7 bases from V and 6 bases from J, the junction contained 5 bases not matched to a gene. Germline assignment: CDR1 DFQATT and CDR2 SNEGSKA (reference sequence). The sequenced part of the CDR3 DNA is TGCAGTGTACTAGCGCTCGCCGGGGAG. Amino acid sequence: CSVLALAGE. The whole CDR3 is CSVLALAGELFF.

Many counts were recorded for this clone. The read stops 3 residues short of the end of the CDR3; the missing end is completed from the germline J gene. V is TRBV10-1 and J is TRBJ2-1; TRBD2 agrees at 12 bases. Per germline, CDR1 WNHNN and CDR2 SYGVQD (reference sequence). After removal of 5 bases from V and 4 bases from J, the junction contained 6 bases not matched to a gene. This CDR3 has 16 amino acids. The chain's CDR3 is CASSPGLAGPYNEQFF. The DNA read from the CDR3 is TGCGCCAGCAGTCCAGGACTAGCGGGACCTTACAATGAG.

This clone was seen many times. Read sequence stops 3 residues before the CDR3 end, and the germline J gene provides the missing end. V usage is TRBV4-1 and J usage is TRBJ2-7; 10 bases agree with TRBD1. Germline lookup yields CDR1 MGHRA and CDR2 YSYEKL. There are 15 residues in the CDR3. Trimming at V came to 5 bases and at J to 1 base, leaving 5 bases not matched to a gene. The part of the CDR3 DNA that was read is TGCGCCAGCAGCGTGGACAGGGGGGAGTCCTACGAG. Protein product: CASSVDRGESYE. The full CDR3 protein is CASSVDRGESYEQYF.

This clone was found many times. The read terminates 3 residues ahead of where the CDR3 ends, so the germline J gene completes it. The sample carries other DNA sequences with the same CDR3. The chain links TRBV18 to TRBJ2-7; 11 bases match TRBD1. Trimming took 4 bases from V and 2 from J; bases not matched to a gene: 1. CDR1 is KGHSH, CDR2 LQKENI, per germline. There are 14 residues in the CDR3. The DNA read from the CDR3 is TGTGCCAGCTCACTGGGACAGGGGGCCTACGAG. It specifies CASSLGQGAYE. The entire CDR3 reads CASSLGQGAYEQYF.